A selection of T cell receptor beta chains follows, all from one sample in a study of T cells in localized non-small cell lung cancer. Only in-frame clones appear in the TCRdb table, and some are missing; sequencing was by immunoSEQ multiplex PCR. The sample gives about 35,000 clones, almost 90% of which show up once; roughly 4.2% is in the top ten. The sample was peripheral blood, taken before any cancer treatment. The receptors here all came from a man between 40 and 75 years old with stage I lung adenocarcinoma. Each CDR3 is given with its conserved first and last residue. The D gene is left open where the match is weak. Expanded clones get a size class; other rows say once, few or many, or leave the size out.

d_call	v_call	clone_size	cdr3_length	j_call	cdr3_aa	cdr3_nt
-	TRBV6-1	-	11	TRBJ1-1	CAAGQNTEAFF	TGTGCCGCCGGACAGAACACTGAAGCTTTCTTT
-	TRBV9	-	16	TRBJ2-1	CASSVGGSSSYNEQFF	TGTGCCAGCAGCGTTGGCGGCTCAAGCTCCTACAATGAGCAGTTCTTC
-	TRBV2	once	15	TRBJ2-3	CASSVATQGTDTQYF	TGTGCCAGCAGTGTGGCGACCCAAGGGACAGATACGCAGTATTTT
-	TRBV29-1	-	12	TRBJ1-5	CSVGAANQPQHF	TGCAGCGTTGGCGCGGCCAATCAGCCCCAGCATTTT
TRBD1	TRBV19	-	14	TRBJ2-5	CASISRDSLETQYF	TGTGCCAGTATTAGTCGGGACAGTCTGGAGACCCAGTACTTC
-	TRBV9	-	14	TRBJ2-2	CASSVEGRPGELFF	TGTGCCAGCAGCGTAGAGGGGCGGCCCGGGGAGCTGTTTTTT
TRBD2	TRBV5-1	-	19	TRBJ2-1	CASSSRTSGQPSSYNEQFF	TGCGCCAGCAGCTCGAGGACTAGCGGGCAGCCGAGCTCCTACAATGAGCAGTTCTTC
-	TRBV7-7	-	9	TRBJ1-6	CGQRSPLHF	TGTGGACAGAGGTCACCCCTCCACTTT
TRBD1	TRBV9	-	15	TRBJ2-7	CASSSPGTANYEQYF	TGTGCCAGCAGCTCCCCCGGGACAGCTAACTACGAGCAGTACTTC
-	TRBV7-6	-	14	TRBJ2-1	CASSELTGYNEQFF	TGTGCCAGCAGCGAATTGACAGGATACAATGAGCAGTTCTTC
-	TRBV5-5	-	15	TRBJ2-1	CASSLDRPSYNEQFF	TGTGCCAGCAGTTTAGACAGACCCTCCTACAATGAGCAGTTCTTC
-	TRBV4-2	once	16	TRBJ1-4	CASSQEGKVTNEKLFF	TGTGCCAGCAGTCAAGAGGGGAAGGTAACTAATGAAAAACTGTTTTTT
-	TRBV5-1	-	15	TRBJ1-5	CASSLRLLGDQPQHF	TGCGCCAGCAGCTTGCGATTGCTAGGGGATCAGCCCCAGCATTTT
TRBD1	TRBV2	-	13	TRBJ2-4	CASRGQGKNIQYF	TGTGCCAGCAGGGGACAGGGGAAAAACATTCAGTACTTC
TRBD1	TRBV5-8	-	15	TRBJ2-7	CASSFRTGLSYEQYF	TGTGCCAGCAGCTTCCGGACAGGTCTTTCCTACGAGCAGTACTTC
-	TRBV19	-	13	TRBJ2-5	CASSIYGGETQYF	TGTGCCAGTAGTATATATGGGGGGGAGACCCAGTACTTC
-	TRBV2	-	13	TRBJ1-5	CASTGYSNQPQHF	TGTGCCAGCACGGGGTATAGCAATCAGCCCCAGCATTTT
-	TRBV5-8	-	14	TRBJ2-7	CASRPTGSGDEQYF	TGTGCCAGCAGACCGACCGGGTCAGGGGACGAGCAGTACTTC
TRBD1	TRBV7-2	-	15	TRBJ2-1	CASSPAGTGYNEQFF	TGTGCCAGCAGCCCCGCCGGGACAGGGTACAATGAGCAGTTCTTC
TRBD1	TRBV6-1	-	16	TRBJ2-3	CASSEVRDRATDTQYF	TGTGCCAGCAGTGAAGTAAGGGACAGGGCCACAGATACGCAGTATTTT
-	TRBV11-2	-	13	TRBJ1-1	CASLRAGITEAFF	TGTGCCAGCCTCAGGGCAGGGATCACTGAAGCTTTCTTT
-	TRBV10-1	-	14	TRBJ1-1	CASSVTAAATEAFF	TGCGCCAGCAGTGTGACGGCGGCTGCGACTGAAGCTTTCTTT
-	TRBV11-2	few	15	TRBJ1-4	CASSVGSATNEKLFF	TGTGCCAGCAGCGTGGGTTCGGCAACTAATGAAAAACTGTTTTTT
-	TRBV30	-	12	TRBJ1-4	CAWSGIRGELFF	TGTGCCTGGAGTGGGATCCGAGGAGAACTGTTTTTT
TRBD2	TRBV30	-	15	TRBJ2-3	CAGTKGLSNTDTQYF	TGTGCCGGAACGAAGGGACTATCAAACACAGATACGCAGTATTTT
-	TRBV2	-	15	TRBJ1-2	CASSDGGRSDYGYTF	TGTGCCAGCAGTGATGGGGGACGGAGCGATTATGGCTACACCTTC
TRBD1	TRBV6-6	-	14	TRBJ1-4	CASSPQGADEKLFF	TGTGCCAGCAGCCCCCAGGGGGCGGATGAAAAACTGTTTTTT
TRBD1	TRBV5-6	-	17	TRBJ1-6	CASSHSTGVLRGSPLHF	TGTGCCAGCAGCCACTCGACAGGGGTCTTAAGGGGTTCACCCCTCCACTTT
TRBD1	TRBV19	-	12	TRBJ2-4	CASSNRGDIQYF	TGTGCCAGTAGTAACAGGGGGGACATTCAGTACTTC
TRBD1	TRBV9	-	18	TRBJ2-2	CASSGSLGQGSNTGELFF	TGTGCCAGCAGCGGCTCTCTCGGACAGGGAAGTAACACCGGGGAGCTGTTTTTT
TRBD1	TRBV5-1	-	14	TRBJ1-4	CASSPGTEGEKLFF	TGCGCCAGCAGCCCTGGGACAGAAGGTGAAAAACTGTTTTTT
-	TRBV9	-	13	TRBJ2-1	CASSVRVVNEQFF	TGTGCCAGCAGCGTTAGGGTTGTCAATGAGCAGTTCTTC
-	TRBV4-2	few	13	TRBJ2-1	CASSQINRGEQFF	TGTGCCAGCAGCCAAATAAATCGGGGTGAGCAGTTCTTC
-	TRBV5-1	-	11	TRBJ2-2	CASSWGGELFF	TGCGCCAGCAGCTGGGGCGGGGAGCTGTTTTTT
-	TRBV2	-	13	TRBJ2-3	CASSWSFWDTQYF	TGTGCCAGCAGCTGGTCCTTCTGGGATACGCAGTATTTT
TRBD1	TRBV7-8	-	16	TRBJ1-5	CASTRTGANSNQPQHF	TGTGCCAGCACCAGGACAGGAGCTAATAGCAATCAGCCCCAGCATTTT
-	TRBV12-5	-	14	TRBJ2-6	CASGLISGANVLTF	TGTGCTAGTGGTTTAATCTCTGGGGCCAACGTCCTGACTTTC
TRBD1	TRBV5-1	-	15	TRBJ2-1	CASSWAGQGYNEQFF	TGCGCCAGCAGCTGGGCTGGACAGGGGTACAATGAGCAGTTCTTC
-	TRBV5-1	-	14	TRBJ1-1	CASSLGQPNTEAFF	TGCGCCAGCAGCCTTGGGCAGCCGAACACTGAAGCTTTCTTT
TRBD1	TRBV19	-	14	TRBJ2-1	CASSIPGTGGEQFF	TGTGCCAGTAGTATCCCCGGGACAGGGGGAGAGCAGTTCTTC
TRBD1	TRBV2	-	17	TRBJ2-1	CASSAFRGPGPYNEQFF	TGTGCCAGCAGCGCCTTTAGGGGGCCGGGGCCCTACAATGAGCAGTTCTTC
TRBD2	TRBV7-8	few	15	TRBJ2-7	CASSIQAGGAYEQYF	TGTGCCAGCAGCATCCAAGCGGGGGGTGCCTACGAGCAGTACTTC
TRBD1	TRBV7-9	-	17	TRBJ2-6	CASSRTGGVSGANVLTF	TGTGCCAGCAGCCGGACAGGGGGCGTATCTGGGGCCAACGTCCTGACTTTC
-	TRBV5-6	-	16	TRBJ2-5	CASSSRGVPVFLAQYF	TGTGCCAGCAGTTCGAGGGGGGTGCCGGTTTTTTTGGCCCAGTACTTC
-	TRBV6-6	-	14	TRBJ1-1	CASSYKSRYTEAFF	TGTGCCAGCAGTTATAAGTCCAGGTACACTGAAGCTTTCTTT
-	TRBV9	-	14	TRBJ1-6	CASSVDPNNSPLHF	TGTGCCAGCAGCGTAGACCCTAATAATTCACCCCTCCACTTT
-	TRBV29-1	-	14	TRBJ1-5	CSVDGGGSNQPQHF	TGCAGCGTTGACGGTGGGGGATCCAATCAGCCCCAGCATTTT
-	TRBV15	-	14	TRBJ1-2	CATSRASDSSGYTF	TGTGCCACCAGCAGAGCATCGGATAGTTCCGGCTACACCTTC
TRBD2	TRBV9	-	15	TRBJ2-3	CASSGEGWGTDTQYF	TGTGCCAGCAGCGGGGAGGGTTGGGGCACAGATACGCAGTATTTT
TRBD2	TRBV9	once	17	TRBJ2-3	CASSKLGGSGGTDTQYF	TGTGCCAGCAGCAAACTGGGAGGTAGCGGGGGCACAGATACGCAGTATTTT
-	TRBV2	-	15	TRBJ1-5	CASSVDRLSNQPQHF	TGTGCCAGCAGTGTTGACAGACTTAGCAATCAGCCCCAGCATTTT
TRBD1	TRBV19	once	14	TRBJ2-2	CAVPGGANTGELFF	TGTGCCGTACCAGGGGGCGCGAACACCGGGGAGCTGTTTTTT